This T cell receptor (beta chain) was retrieved from a study of T cells in tuberculosis. Background on the study: A South African cohort included IGRA-negative adolescents, latently infected IGRA-positive adolescents and adults with active tuberculosis.

Profiled with immunoSEQ multiplex PCR; TCRdb holds only in-frame clones, not every one. The sample records some 40,000 clones, around 96% being singletons. The CDR3 runs 14 residues. Germline V gene data show CDR1 as SGDLS and CDR2 as YYNGEE. V lost 0 bases to trimming and J lost 5 bases; unmatched junction nucleotides: 4. Each donor contributed 85,000 to 100,000 T cells on average, unsorted. Study-wide points: Shorter CDR3-alpha in active tuberculosis partly drove smaller distances.

Worth noting for this clone: Its specificity is not known.

The chain recombines TRBV9 with TRBJ2-5; 7 nucleotides match TRBD2. The sequence derives from a donor aged 10-29 years with latent tuberculosis or without tuberculosis infection. Sequencing used PBMCs. CDR3 region: CASSVGQGGETQYF. The CDR3 DNA reads as TGTGCCAGCAGCGTAGGGCAGGGAGGGGAGACCCAGTACTTC.